This T cell receptor beta chain was recorded in a study of prognosis after radiotherapy for stage I lung cancer (dated by TCRdb to the early 2020s). Describing the broader study: Between early 2018 and early 2019, fewer than 20 stage I NSCLC patients were enrolled in Nanjing, China. In more than 13 patients the disease was a newly diagnosed primary stage I lung tumor, whereas several had oligometastatic NSCLC following surgical resection of the primary tumor. All patients were regarded as medically inoperable, because of comorbidities in about a dozen patients and refusal of surgery in 7 or 8 patients. The cohort was made up of 13 men and a handful of women, with a median age of approximately 74 years and an age range of about 53 to 85 years. Some twelve patients had adenocarcinoma and several had squamous cell carcinoma as the tumor histology. SBRT was given in 3 to 5 fractions with a biologically effective dose of at least 100 Gy, using image-guided IMRT or VMAT. SBRT was not combined with any concurrent therapy in any patient. After SBRT, distant metastases developed in four of the 19 patients at a median of 7 months, while the remaining 15 patients had no significant progression. This study profiled peripheral blood TCR beta repertoires from stage I NSCLC patients before and after stereotactic body radiotherapy and linked the repertoires to distant failure. The study took one blood sample before SBRT and one after SBRT from each of 19 patients and sequenced all 38 samples. Study-wide findings and limitations: All reported P values were unadjusted for multiple comparisons. Differences in TRBV and TRBJ usage frequencies by metastasis status were reportedly observed in two V genes at baseline and in roughly 9 V and two J genes after SBRT. Post-SBRT Shannon entropy and its change from baseline were lower in patients who developed distant metastases; baseline Shannon entropy was not associated with metastases. The study was limited by the small cohort and short follow-up, and independent validation of the study findings is required. Tumor specificity of expanded TCR clones was not determined. After SBRT, the count of unique TCR clones dropped from a median of approximately 10,000 beforehand to about 6,800 afterward (Wilcoxon paired P=0.011).

Two rounds of multiplex PCR were used to amplify the TCR beta CDR3 region from genomic DNA. The first PCR round used primers specific to each TRBV and TRBJ gene, and the primer sequences were filed in Chinese patent CN105087789A. Universal primers were used in the second PCR round. The Roche High Pure PCR Template Preparation Kit was used to extract genomic DNA from frozen PBMCs. Libraries were sequenced paired-end with 151 bp reads on an Illumina HiSeq 3000. On the study's bioinformatics: CutAdapt was used to discard raw reads that did not contain the multiplex PCR primer sequences. High-quality paired reads were merged into contigs with PEAR. TRB V, D and J gene segments were assigned to each contig with MiXCR by alignment to reference sequences. To remove sequencing errors, CDR3 sequences were clustered according to base quality and sequence similarity. Shannon entropy, normalized by the natural log of the productive TCR sequence number, served as the measure of diversity. Clonality was defined as one minus Shannon entropy divided by the natural log of the number of unique clonotypes. The Youden index of ROC curves was used to select progression-free survival cut-offs for repertoire metrics, and analyses were performed in R 3.5.3. Clones were called with MiXCR by TCRdb after fastp trimmed the public reads at Q25, and only in-frame beta chains were retained. CDR3 protein duplicates are merged, each entry listing the most common genes and DNA. The V and J calls follow TCRdb's processing rather than the paper's. This sample holds about 19,000 distinct CDR3 sequences; over 45% were observed only once. Of the sample, around a third is held by the ten largest clones.

By how much of the sample it makes up, this clonotype is medium-sized (0.01 to 0.1%). What antigen it recognizes has not been identified. No base quality information exists; no much larger clone differs at one position. All patients had node-negative disease on CT and PET/CT, and none had a history of other malignancies or had previously received chemotherapy or radiotherapy. Six milliliters of peripheral venous blood were drawn into EDTA tubes at each of two time points. Ficoll-Paque Plus density-gradient centrifugation was used to isolate PBMCs. Samples were stored at -80°C immediately after collection until analysis. CDR1 and CDR2 are read off the germline V gene (reference sequence) as LGHDT and YNNKEL. The CDR3 starts with the cysteine, ends with the phenylalanine, and has 14 residues. Only CDR3 DNA remains: 42 bases, in frame from the first base. The germline ends are 9 bases apart after V is trimmed by 2 bases and J by 7 bases.

The sample here was PBMCs, taken before or after stereotactic body radiation therapy (not recorded which). The chain is encoded by TRBV3-1 joined to TRBJ1-6; the D gene cannot be named for sure. The receptor comes from a donor older than 45 with non-small cell lung cancer. This receptor has the CDR3 CASSQSRANSPLHF. The DNA is TGTGCCAGCAGCCAATCCAGAGCCAATTCACCCCTCCACTTT.